This T cell receptor beta chain was recorded in a study of shared clonotypes between healthy human individuals. The authors split each subset's genomic DNA evenly across several immunoSEQ plates. The assay was immunoSEQ multiplex PCR, and TCRdb's table has in-frame clones only and misses some. The profile covers some 1.5 million clones, with approximately 98% appearing a single time and roughly 0.4% taken by the ten largest. V was clipped by 6 bases and J by 0 bases, with 13 bases between them. This CDR3 contains 15 residues. Germline assignment: CDR1 KGHSH and CDR2 LQKENI. This clonotype was obtained from a man aged 25 to 40 in good health. The chain is built from TRBV18 and TRBJ2-3; tentatively, D is TRBD2 (5 bases). Sequencing input: naive CD4+ T cells sorted from blood. The subset denotes: CD45RA+ positively selected. The CDR3 protein is CASSLEADSTDTQYF. CDR3 DNA sequence: TGTGCCAGCTCCCTCGAAGCGGATAGCACAGATACGCAGTATTTT.